This note documents a single T cell receptor (beta chain) sequence. This CDR3 has 13 residues. Deletions cut 5 bases from V and 0 bases from J, with 7 bases between. Germline lookup yields CDR1 LNHDA and CDR2 SQIVND (reference sequence). As originally analysed: From reference gene primer amplification, estimates of nucleated cell counts were derived. Using immunoSEQ multiplex PCR, the repertoire was profiled, and TCRdb retains in-frame clones only, with some absent. D and trimming come from the DNA, and the V and J calls and clone size come from that table. The data contain roughly 86,000 clones, over 80% of them singletons. The sample comes from a study of blood T cell repertoires in COVID-19. About the research overall: Sites in the United States, Italy and Spain provided acute and convalescent COVID-19 samples.

Material: peripheral blood. The rearrangement links TRBV19 to TRBJ1-1, with D perhaps TRBD1 (5 bases). This TCR came from a woman in her 70s with acute or convalescent COVID-19. CDR3 DNA sequence: TGTGCCAGTAGTGGGGCCATGAACACTGAAGCTTTCTTT. This codes for CASSGAMNTEAFF.